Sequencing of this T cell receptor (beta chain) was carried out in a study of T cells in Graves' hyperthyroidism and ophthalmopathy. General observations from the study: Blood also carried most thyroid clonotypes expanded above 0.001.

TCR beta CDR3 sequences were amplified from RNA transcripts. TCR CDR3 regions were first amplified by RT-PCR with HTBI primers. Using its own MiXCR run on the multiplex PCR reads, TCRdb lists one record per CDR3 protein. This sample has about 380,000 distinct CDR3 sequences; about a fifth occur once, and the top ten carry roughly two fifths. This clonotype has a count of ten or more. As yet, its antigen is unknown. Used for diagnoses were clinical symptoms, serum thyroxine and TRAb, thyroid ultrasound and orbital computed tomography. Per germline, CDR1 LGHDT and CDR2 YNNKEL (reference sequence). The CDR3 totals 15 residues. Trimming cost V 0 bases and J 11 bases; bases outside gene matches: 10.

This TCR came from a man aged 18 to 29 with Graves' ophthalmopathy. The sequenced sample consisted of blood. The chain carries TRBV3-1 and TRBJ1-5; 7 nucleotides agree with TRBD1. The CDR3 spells CASSQDGTGVGTQHF. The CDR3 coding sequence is TGTGCCAGCAGCCAAGATGGAACAGGGGTCGGGACCCAGCATTTT.